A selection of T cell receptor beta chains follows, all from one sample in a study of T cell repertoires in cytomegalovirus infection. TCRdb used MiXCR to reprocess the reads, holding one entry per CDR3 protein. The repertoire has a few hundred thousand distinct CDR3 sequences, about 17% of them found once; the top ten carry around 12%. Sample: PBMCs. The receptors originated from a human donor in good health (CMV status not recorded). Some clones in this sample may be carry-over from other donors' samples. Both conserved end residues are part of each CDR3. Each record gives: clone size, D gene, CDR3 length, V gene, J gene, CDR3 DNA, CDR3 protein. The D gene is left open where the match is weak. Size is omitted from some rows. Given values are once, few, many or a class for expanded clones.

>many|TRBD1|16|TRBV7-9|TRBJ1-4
TGTGCCAGCAGCCCCGGGACAGGGGCAACTAATGAAAAACTGTTTTTT
CASSPGTGATNEKLFF
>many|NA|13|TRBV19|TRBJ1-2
TGTGCCAGTAGCGACCGGGGGTACTATGGCTACACCTTC
CASSDRGYYGYTF
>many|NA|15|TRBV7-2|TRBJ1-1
TGTGCCAGCAGCATCCAGGTGACGATGTACACTGAAGCTTTCTTT
CASSIQVTMYTEAFF
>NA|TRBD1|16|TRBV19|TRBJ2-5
TGTGCCAGTAGTATAGACCACAGGGGATTACCGGAGACCCAGTACTTC
CASSIDHRGLPETQYF
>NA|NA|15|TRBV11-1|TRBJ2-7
TGTGCCAGCAGCCGCTACGGAGAGGGTAACTACGAGCAGTACTTC
CASSRYGEGNYEQYF
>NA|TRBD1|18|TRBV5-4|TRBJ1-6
TGTGCCAGCAGCCCACCTTCGTTTGGGGCAGGGGGTAATTCACCCCTCCACTTT
CASSPPSFGAGGNSPLHF
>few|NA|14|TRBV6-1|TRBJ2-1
TGTGCCAGCAGTGAAGGGGGGTTTTACAATGAGCAGTTCTTC
CASSEGGFYNEQFF
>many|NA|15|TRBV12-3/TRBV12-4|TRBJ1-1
TGTGCCAGCAGTTTGCCCAGGGGCGGTTACACTGAAGCTTTCTTT
CASSLPRGGYTEAFF
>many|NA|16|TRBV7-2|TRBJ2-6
TGTGCCAGCAGCTTAGCGTTCGGCTCTGGGGCCAACGTCCTGACTTTC
CASSLAFGSGANVLTF
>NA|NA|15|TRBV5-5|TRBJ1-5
TGTGCCAGCAGCTTGGGGTCAGGGATCAATCAGCCCCAGCATTTT
CASSLGSGINQPQHF
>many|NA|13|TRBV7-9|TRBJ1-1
TGTGCCAGCAGCTTGCGGGACGGAGGTGAAGCTTTCTTT
CASSLRDGGEAFF
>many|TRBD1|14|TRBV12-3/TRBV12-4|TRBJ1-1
TGTGCCAGCAGTTACCGACAGGGGGGGGCTGAAGCTTTCTTT
CASSYRQGGAEAFF
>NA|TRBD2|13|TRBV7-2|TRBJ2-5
TGTGCCAGCAGCCCCGGGCGGGGGATGGCCCAGTACTTC
CASSPGRGMAQYF
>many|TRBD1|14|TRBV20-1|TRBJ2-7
TGCAGTGCCGAAGGGGCGGGACAGGGATACGAGCAGTACTTC
CSAEGAGQGYEQYF
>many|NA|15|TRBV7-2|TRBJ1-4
TGTGCCAGCAGCTTAAACACAGGGTCAGGAGAAAAACTGTTTTTT
CASSLNTGSGEKLFF
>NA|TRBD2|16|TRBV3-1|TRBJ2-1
TGTGCCAGCAGCCCCCTCCTAGCGGGGGGGCAGGATGAGCAGTTCTTC
CASSPLLAGGQDEQFF
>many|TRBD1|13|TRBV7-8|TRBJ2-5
TGTGCCAGCGCCACGGGACAGCAAGAGACCCAGTACTTC
CASATGQQETQYF
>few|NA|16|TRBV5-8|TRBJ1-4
TGTGCCAGCAGCTTGGCCGTGACAGCCATGAATGAAAAACTGTTTTTT
CASSLAVTAMNEKLFF
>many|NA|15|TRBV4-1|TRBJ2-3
TGCGCCAGCAGAAGCAGGGGAGGATCGGGGGATACGCAGTATTTT
CASRSRGGSGDTQYF
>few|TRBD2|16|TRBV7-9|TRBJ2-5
TGTGCCAGCAGCTCCGCAGCGGGGGTCTTACAAGAGACCCAGTACTTC
CASSSAAGVLQETQYF
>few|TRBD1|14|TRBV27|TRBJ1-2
TGTGCCAGCACCCCAACGGGACAGGGCTATGGCTACACCTTC
CASTPTGQGYGYTF
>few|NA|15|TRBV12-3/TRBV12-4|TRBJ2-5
TGTGCCAGCAGTTTCGGTTATGGTTCTGGAGAGACCCAGTACTTC
CASSFGYGSGETQYF
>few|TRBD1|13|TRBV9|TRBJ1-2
TGTGCCAGCAGCGAGGGACAGGATTTTGGCTACACCTTC
CASSEGQDFGYTF
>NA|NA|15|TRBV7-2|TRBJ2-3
TGTGCCAGCAGCTTAGAGGCAGGGCGCCCAGATACGCAGTATTTT
CASSLEAGRPDTQYF
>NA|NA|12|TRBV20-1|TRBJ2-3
TGCAGTGCTAGTGCCAACACAGATACGCAGTATTTT
CSASANTDTQYF
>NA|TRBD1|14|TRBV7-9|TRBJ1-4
TGTGCCAGCAGCTCCGGGACAGATAATGAAAAACTGTTTTTT
CASSSGTDNEKLFF
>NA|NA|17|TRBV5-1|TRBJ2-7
TGCGCCAGCAGCTACGACACTTCTTCCTACCCTCTCTACGAGCAGTACTTC
CASSYDTSSYPLYEQYF
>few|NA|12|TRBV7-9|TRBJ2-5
TGTGCCAGCAGCTTAGGCCACGGATCCGAGTACTTC
CASSLGHGSEYF
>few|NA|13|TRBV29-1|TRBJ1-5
TGCAGCGTTGTGCCCGGGTTCAATCAGCCCCAGCATTTT
CSVVPGFNQPQHF
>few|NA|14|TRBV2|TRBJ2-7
TGTGCCAGCAGTGAGGGGACAAACGCCTACGAGCAGTACTTC
CASSEGTNAYEQYF
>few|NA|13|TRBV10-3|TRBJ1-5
TGTGCCAGCGGGGCGGGGGGCGGAGAGCCCCAGCATTTT
CASGAGGGEPQHF
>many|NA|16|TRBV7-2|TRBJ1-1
TGTGCCAGCAGCTTAGGGGGGGGGGGGCGAGGCACTGAAGCTTTCTTT
CASSLGGGGRGTEAFF
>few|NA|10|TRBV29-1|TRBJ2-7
TGCAGCGTTGGACAGAAAGAGCAGTACTTC
CSVGQKEQYF
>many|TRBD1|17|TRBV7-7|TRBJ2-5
TGTGCTAGCAGCTTAGCCCCGCCGGGACAGGGCCTTGAGACCCAGTACTTC
CASSLAPPGQGLETQYF
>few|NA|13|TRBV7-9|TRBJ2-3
TGTGCCCTCCGGGACACTCGCACAGATACGCAGTATTTT
CALRDTRTDTQYF
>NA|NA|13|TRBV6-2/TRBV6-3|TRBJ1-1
TGTGCCAGCAGTTACTTGGGGCCCACTGAAGCTTTCTTT
CASSYLGPTEAFF
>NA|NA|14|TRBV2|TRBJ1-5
TGTGCCAGCAGTGGGGGAAGTAGCAATCAGCCCCAGCATTTT
CASSGGSSNQPQHF
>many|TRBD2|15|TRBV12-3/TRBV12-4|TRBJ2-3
TGTGCCAGCAGAAGTGGGACTAGGAGCACAGATACGCAGTATTTT
CASRSGTRSTDTQYF
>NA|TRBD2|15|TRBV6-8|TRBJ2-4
TGTGCCAGCAGTCGGGGGGGGATATCCAAAAACATTCAGTACTTC
CASSRGGISKNIQYF
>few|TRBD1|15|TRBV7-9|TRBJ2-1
TGTGCCAGCAGCACGGGACAGGGGGCCTACAATGAGCAGTTCTTC
CASSTGQGAYNEQFF
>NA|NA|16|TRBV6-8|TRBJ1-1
TGTGCCAGCCGTCGGCAAACAGGGACGGTGAACACTGAAGCTTTCTTT
CASRRQTGTVNTEAFF
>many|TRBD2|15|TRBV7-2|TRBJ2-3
TGTGCCAGCAGCTTTCTAGCGGGAGGACCAGATACGCAGTATTTT
CASSFLAGGPDTQYF
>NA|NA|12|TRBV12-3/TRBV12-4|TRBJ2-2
TGTGCCAGCTATTTACCAGATGGGGAGCTGTTTTTT
CASYLPDGELFF
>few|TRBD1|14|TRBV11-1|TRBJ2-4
TGTGCCAGCAGCAACGGACAGGATCGGGTCATTCAGTACTTC
CASSNGQDRVIQYF
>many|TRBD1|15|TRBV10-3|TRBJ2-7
TGTGCCATCAGCGAGCCGGTACAGGGGGCTCGAGAGCAGTACTTC
CAISEPVQGAREQYF
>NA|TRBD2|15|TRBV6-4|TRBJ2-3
TGTGCCAGCAGCTCTAGCGGGGGGGCCGCAGATACGCAGTATTTT
CASSSSGGAADTQYF
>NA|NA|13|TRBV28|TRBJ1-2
TGTGCCAGCAGTGAGCAGGTTTCCTATGGCTACACCTTC
CASSEQVSYGYTF
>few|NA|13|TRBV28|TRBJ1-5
TGTGCCAGCAAGGGGAGGGTGGGTCAGCCCCAGCATTTT
CASKGRVGQPQHF
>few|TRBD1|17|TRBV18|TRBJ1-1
TGTGCCAGCTCACCACCGCAAGGACAGGGGCTGAACACTGAAGCTTTCTTT
CASSPPQGQGLNTEAFF
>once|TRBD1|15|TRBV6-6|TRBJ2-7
TGTGCCAGCACTACACCGGGACAGCCCACCTACGAGCAGTACTTC
CASTTPGQPTYEQYF
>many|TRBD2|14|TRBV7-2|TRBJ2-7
TGTGCCAGCAGCTTAGAGCGGGGGACCTACGAGCAGTACTTC
CASSLERGTYEQYF